The next 21 T cell receptor beta chains were all read from a single sample in a study of shared clonotypes between healthy human individuals. Sequencing used immunoSEQ multiplex PCR; TCRdb keeps in-frame clones, though not all of them. This table holds fewer than 1.8 million clones, approximately 98.5% found once. The source material was naive CD4+ T cells sorted from blood. Subset of the sample: CD45RA+ positively selected. The source of these receptors is a man in his thirties or forties in good health.

The V call is TRBV5-1, the J call TRBJ2-7, with 9 nucleotides matching TRBD1. This CDR3 comprises 16 residues. J was trimmed by 4 bases and V by 2 bases; bases with no gene match: 10. CDR1 and CDR2 (germline): SGHRS, YFSETQ. This CDR3 is CASSFAGQGTGYEQYF. CDR3 nucleotide sequence: TGCGCCAGCAGCTTTGCCGGACAGGGGACGGGTTACGAGCAGTACTTC.

This chain joins TRBV4-1 and TRBJ2-1, with 13 bases identical to TRBD2. The J segment lost 8 bases and the V segment lost 1 base, leaving 2 bases of the junction unmatched. CDR1 is MGHRA, CDR2 YSYEKL, per germline. This CDR3 has 15 amino acids. CDR3 DNA: TGCGCCAGCAGCCAAGGGACTAGCGGGAGTGATGAGCAGTTCTTC. Translation gives CASSQGTSGSDEQFF.

Only one count was recorded for this clone. The genes are TRBV5-4 and TRBJ2-7, with unresolved D. V was shortened by 3 bases and J by 0 bases, with 7 bases between the two germline ends. This CDR3 has 13 amino acids. The V gene's germline CDR1 is SGHNT and CDR2 YYREEE (reference sequence). The CDR3 DNA follows: TGTGCCAGCAGCTCTCCTTACTCCTACGAGCAGTACTTC. It codes for CASSSPYSYEQYF.

V gene TRBV5-4 combines with J gene TRBJ2-3; 7 nucleotides match TRBD2. CDR3 length: 16 amino acids. V was clipped by 3 bases and J by 4 bases; unmatched bases: 11. Germline CDR1 SGHNT, CDR2 YYREEE (reference sequence). The CDR3 loop reads CASSSLGGGPADTQYF. The CDR3 DNA sequence: TGTGCCAGCAGCTCCCTCGGGGGAGGGCCGGCAGATACGCAGTATTTT.

This rearrangement joins TRBV9 to TRBJ2-7; D tentatively fits TRBD1 or TRBD2 (5 bases each). Germline V gives CDR1 SGDLS, CDR2 YYNGEE. This CDR3 has 13 amino acids. V lost 5 bases and J lost 3, with 12 bases in between. The CDR3 nucleotides are TGTGCCAGCAGTGAGGGACCGTACTACGAGCAGTACTTC. Residues: CASSEGPYYEQYF.

This sequence joins TRBV10-1 and TRBJ2-2; perhaps TRBD2 as D (6 bases). Germline V gene lookup returns CDR1 WNHNN and CDR2 SYGVQD (reference sequence). The V and J ends lost 7 bases and 3 bases respectively, with 15 bases between them. The CDR3 has 15 amino acids. This CDR3 reads CASTPGGTDTGELFF. The CDR3 coding sequence is TGCGCCAGCACCCCCGGCGGGACGGACACCGGGGAGCTGTTTTTT.

The chain carries TRBV19 and TRBJ1-1; D is perhaps TRBD1 (5 bases). CDR1 and CDR2 from the germline V gene are LNHDA and SQIVND (reference sequence). V lost 3 bases and J 5 bases, leaving 10 bases between the germline ends. The CDR3 sequence is 13 residues long. The CDR3 coding sequence is TGTGCCAGTAGTATCGGGGGTGTTACTGAAGCTTTCTTT. Translating gives CASSIGGVTEAFF.

V and J are TRBV7-9 and TRBJ2-1; 12 bases map to TRBD2. The CDR3 runs 15 residues. Per the germline V gene, CDR1 is SEHNR and CDR2 is FQNEAQ (reference sequence). The V gene end was trimmed by 2 bases and the J gene end by 9 bases; junction bases not matched to a gene: 5. CDR3 amino acids: CASSLPTSGSTEQFF. The CDR3 coding sequence is TGTGCCAGCAGCTTACCGACTAGCGGGAGCACTGAGCAGTTCTTC.

The gene calls are TRBV10-1 and TRBJ2-1; TRBD2 agrees at 8 bases. Germline V gene data show CDR1 as WNHNN and CDR2 as SYGVQD (reference sequence). V was clipped by 0 bases and J by 4 bases; unmatched bases: 5. The CDR3 has 16 amino acids. In DNA, the CDR3 is TGCGCCAGCAGTGAGTCAAGAGCGGGAGCTTACAATGAGCAGTTCTTC. Protein: CASSESRAGAYNEQFF.

The chain combines TRBV15 with TRBJ1-5; D unresolved. The CDR3 consists of 15 residues. Trimming removed 0 bases at V and 4 bases at J, with 10 bases between. Germline loops: CDR1 LNHNV, CDR2 YYDKDF (reference sequence). DNA of the CDR3: TGTGCCACCAGCAGAGAAGGGCTCGATAATCAGCCCCAGCATTTT. Protein: CATSREGLDNQPQHF. The full variable domain, its missing parts supplied by reference TRBV15 and TRBJ1-5, is DAMVIQNPRYQVTQFGKPVTLSCSQTLNHNVMYWYQQKSSQAPKLLFHYYDKDFNNEADTPDNFQSRRPNTSFCFLDIRSPGLGDTAMYLCATSREGLDNQPQHFGDGTRLSIL.

The chain has TRBV30 and TRBJ1-2; 7 positions agree with TRBD1. The length of the CDR3 is 14 residues. The trim removed 4 bases at V and 4 bases at J, leaving 9 bases unmatched. CDR1 and CDR2 from the germline V gene are GTSNPN and SVGIG (reference sequence). In nucleotides, the CDR3 is TGTGCCTGGACCACGACAGGGAGGTCCTATGGCTACACCTTC. Encoded protein: CAWTTTGRSYGYTF. Full variable domain (remainder filled in from reference TRBV30 and TRBJ1-2): SQTIHQWPATLVQPVGSPLSLECTVEGTSNPNLYWYRQAAGRGLQLLFYSVGIGQISSEVPQNLSASRPQDRQFILSSKKLLLSDSGFYLCAWTTTGRSYGYTFGSGTRLTVV.

The sample holds one count of this clone. Here the CDR3 DNA reads TGCGCCAGCAGCCCCCGTGAAAAACTGTTTTTT. Amino acid sequence: CASSPREKLFF. The chain combines TRBV10-1 with TRBJ1-4; D gene ambiguous. V was clipped by 6 bases and J by 7 bases, with 6 bases between them. CDR1 and CDR2 from the germline V gene are WNHNN and SYGVQD (reference sequence). The CDR3 is 11 residues long.

The chain couples TRBV18 to TRBJ1-1; 7 nucleotides align to TRBD1. There are 15 residues in the CDR3. Looked up from germline, CDR1 is KGHSH and CDR2 is LQKENI. Trimming took 3 bases from V and 8 from J; bases not matched to a gene: 12. Here the CDR3 reads CASSPLPGGTGEAFF. CDR3 in DNA: TGTGCCAGCTCACCCCTCCCAGGGGGTACAGGAGAAGCTTTCTTT.

The chain combines TRBV18 with TRBJ1-1, with 9 nucleotides matching TRBD1. V lost 3 bases and J lost 3; bases outside the gene matches: 5. This CDR3 contains 15 residues. Germline CDR1 KGHSH, CDR2 LQKENI. CDR3 bases: TGTGCCAGCTCACCCCGGACAGGGGAGGACACTGAAGCTTTCTTT. It encodes CASSPRTGEDTEAFF.

The CDR3 bases are TGTGCCAGCAGCTTAACGGGAAAATGGGGGAGCGGGTCTATAGAGCAGTTCTTC. Protein sequence: CASSLTGKWGSGSIEQFF. The chain recombines TRBV7-3 with TRBJ2-1, with TRBD2 as a possible D gene (6 bases). The CDR3 sequence is 18 residues long. The germline gives CDR1 SGHTA, CDR2 FQGTGA. V was pared by 0 bases and J by 10 bases, with 25 bases between.

This chain links TRBV5-4 with TRBJ2-2, with TRBD1 identical over 9 bases. Looked up from germline, CDR1 is SGHNT and CDR2 is YYREEE (reference sequence). The length of the CDR3 is 17 residues. V dropped 2 bases and J dropped 5; count of bases not matched to a gene: 10. CDR3 in amino acids: CASSFTGGSQWTGELFF. CDR3 DNA sequence: TGTGCCAGCAGCTTTACAGGGGGCTCGCAATGGACCGGGGAGCTGTTTTTT.

The chain has TRBV29-1 and TRBJ2-7, with D perhaps TRBD1 (5 bases). Germline V gene sequence: CDR1 SQVTM, CDR2 ANQGSEA. The CDR3 has 14 amino acids. Trimming took 4 bases from V and 6 from J, leaving 19 bases between them. The CDR3 spells CSVAGAGRLREQYF. CDR3 DNA: TGCAGCGTTGCTGGGGCAGGTCGACTTCGCGAGCAGTACTTC.

Concerning this clone itself: Relative to the germline gene, one junction end is altered; a read error may explain this. The rearrangement links TRBV20-1 to TRBJ2-7; a possible D gene is TRBD2 (5 bases). The germline V gene has CDR1 DFQATT and CDR2 SNEGSKA (reference sequence). The CDR3 sequence is 10 residues long. The CDR3 sequence is CSARVRTDDF. The CDR3 nucleotides read TGCAGTGCTAGAGTCCGGACTGATGACTTC.

The CDR3 loop is CSVFQGAENIQYF. For the CDR3, the DNA is TGCAGCGTTTTTCAGGGGGCCGAAAACATTCAGTACTTC. The V and J genes are TRBV29-1 and TRBJ2-4; TRBD1 matches 8 bases. Trimming cost V 5 bases and J 5 bases; bases outside gene matches: 5. CDR3 length: 13 residues. Germline V CDR1 and CDR2: SQVTM, ANQGSEA.

The V gene is TRBV5-8, the J gene TRBJ2-7, with 7 bases fitting TRBD1. The CDR3 length is 15 residues. Germline values: CDR1 SGHTS, CDR2 YDEGEE. With V trimmed by 7 bases and J by 2 bases, 12 bases remained unmatched. DNA of the CDR3: TGTGCCAGCGAACTCATCGGACAGGCAACCTACGAGCAGTACTTC. Amino acid sequence: CASELIGQATYEQYF.

This rearrangement joins TRBV18 to TRBJ1-3; TRBD1 might be the D (5 bases). The V end lost 1 base, the J end lost 0 bases, and 13 bases lay between the germline ends. The CDR3 sequence is 17 residues long. Germline V gene sequence: CDR1 KGHSH, CDR2 LQKENI. The CDR3 nucleotides are TGTGCCAGCTCACCACTTCCCAGGGCCTCCTCTGGAAACACCATATATTTT. Amino acids: CASSPLPRASSGNTIYF.